Listed here are 3 T cell receptor beta chains from one sample, sequenced in a study of shared clonotypes between healthy human individuals. The repertoire was sequenced with immunoSEQ multiplex PCR; TCRdb's copy has only in-frame clones and lacks some. In the table there are about 690,000 clones, roughly 88% of which are singletons. The sample was memory CD8+ T cells from PBMCs. This sample's subset: CD45RO+ cells pooled with CCR7-negative TemRA cells. These receptors were obtained from a man between 18 and 35 years old in good health. Some clones in this sample may be carry-over from other donors' samples.

This rearrangement joins TRBV7-8 to TRBJ1-1; D remains ambiguous. Trimming stripped 1 base from V and 4 bases from J, with 13 bases between. CDR3 length: 15 amino acids. Germline V CDR1 and CDR2: SGHVS, FQNEAQ. This CDR3 reads CASSLDGRVGTEAFF. The CDR3 coding sequence is TGTGCCAGCAGCTTAGATGGGAGAGTGGGCACTGAAGCTTTCTTT. Full variable domain (rest looked up from reference TRBV7-8 and TRBJ1-1): GAGVSQSPRYKVAKRGQDVALRCDPISGHVSLFWYQQALGQGPEFLTYFQNEAQLDKSGLPSDRFFAERPEGSVSTLKIQRTQQEDSAVYLCASSLDGRVGTEAFFGQGTRLTVV.

The chain employs TRBV19 and TRBJ2-2; no reliable D call. Germline V gene sequence: CDR1 LNHDA, CDR2 SQIVND (reference sequence). V was shortened by 3 bases and J by 2 bases, with 10 bases between the two germline ends. The CDR3 length is 15 residues. For the CDR3, the DNA is TGTGCCAGTAGTATTCGTCAAACTAACACCGGGGAGCTGTTTTTT. Its protein product is CASSIRQTNTGELFF.

This sequence joins TRBV28 and TRBJ2-7, with a possible D match to TRBD2 (6 bases). Germline V CDR1 and CDR2: MDHEN, SYDVKM. There are 18 residues in the CDR3. V was cut by 2 bases and J by 1 base, with 21 bases left in between. The CDR3 here is CASSLRDLRGLGSYEQYF. The CDR3 bases are TGTGCCAGCAGTTTAAGGGATTTACGGGGACTTGGGTCCTACGAGCAGTACTTC.